The TCR beta chain described here comes from a study of T cell repertoires in cytomegalovirus infection. For the study at large: Public TCR beta signatures were indicative of both CMV infection and a matching HLA type.

Comments on this clonotype: Antigen unknown.

With 3 bases removed from V and 3 bases from J, the gap between germline ends came to 15 bases. The CDR3 has 16 amino acids. Germline assignment: CDR1 LNHDA and CDR2 SQIVND (reference sequence). One entry per CDR3 protein, called by TCRdb with MiXCR from the reads. There are roughly 700,000 distinct CDR3 sequences in the sample; around 31% occur only once, and 15% to 20% lies in the top ten. This specimen consisted of cultured PBMCs, obtained from culture after CMV antigen stimulation. The clonotype was recovered from a human donor in good health (CMV status not recorded). Some clones in this sample may be carry-over from other donors' samples. The rearrangement links TRBV19 to TRBJ1-5; D is undetermined. CDR3 residues: CASSIPAGPINQPQHF. The CDR3 nucleotides read TGTGCCAGTAGTATTCCCGCCGGACCCATCAATCAGCCCCAGCATTTT.